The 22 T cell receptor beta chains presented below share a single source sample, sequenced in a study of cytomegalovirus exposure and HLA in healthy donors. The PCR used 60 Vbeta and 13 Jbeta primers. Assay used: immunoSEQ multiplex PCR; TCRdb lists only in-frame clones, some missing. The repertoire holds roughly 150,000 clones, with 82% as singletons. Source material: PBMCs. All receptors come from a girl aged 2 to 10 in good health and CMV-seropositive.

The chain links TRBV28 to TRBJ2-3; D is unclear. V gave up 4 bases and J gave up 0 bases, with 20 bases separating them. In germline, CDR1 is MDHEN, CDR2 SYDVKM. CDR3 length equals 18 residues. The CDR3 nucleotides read TGTGCCAGCAGTTCACTACGTACCCGGAAGGCTAGCACAGATACGCAGTATTTT. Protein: CASSSLRTRKASTDTQYF.

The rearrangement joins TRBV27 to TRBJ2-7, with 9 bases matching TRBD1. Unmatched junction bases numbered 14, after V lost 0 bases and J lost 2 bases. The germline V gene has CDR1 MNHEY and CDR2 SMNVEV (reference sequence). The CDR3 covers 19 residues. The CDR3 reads CASSLSGDPRDRVTYEQYF. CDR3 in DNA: TGTGCCAGCAGTTTATCTGGGGACCCCAGGGACAGGGTAACCTACGAGCAGTACTTC.

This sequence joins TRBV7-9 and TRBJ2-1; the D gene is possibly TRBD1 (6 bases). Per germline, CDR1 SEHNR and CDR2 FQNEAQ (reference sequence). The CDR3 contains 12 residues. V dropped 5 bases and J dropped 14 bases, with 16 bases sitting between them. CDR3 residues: CASSPYQGSEFF. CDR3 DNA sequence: TGTGCCAGCAGCCCCTACCAGGGGTCGGAGTTCTTC.

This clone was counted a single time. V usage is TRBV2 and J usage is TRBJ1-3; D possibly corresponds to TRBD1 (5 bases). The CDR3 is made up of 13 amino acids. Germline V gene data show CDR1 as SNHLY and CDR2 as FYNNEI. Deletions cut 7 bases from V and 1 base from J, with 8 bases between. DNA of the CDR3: TGTGCCAGCATTTGGACATCTGGAAACACCATATATTTT. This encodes CASIWTSGNTIYF.

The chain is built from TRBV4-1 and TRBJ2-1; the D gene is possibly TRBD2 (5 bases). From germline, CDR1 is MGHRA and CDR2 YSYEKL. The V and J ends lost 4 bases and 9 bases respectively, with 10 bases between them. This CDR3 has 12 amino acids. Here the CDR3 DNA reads TGCGCCAGCAGCCCCGTGGCGGGTGAGCAGTTCTTC. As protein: CASSPVAGEQFF.

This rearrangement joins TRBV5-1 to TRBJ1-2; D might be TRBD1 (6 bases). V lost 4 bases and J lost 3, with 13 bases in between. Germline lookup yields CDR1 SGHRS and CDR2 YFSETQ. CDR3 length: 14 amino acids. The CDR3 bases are TGCGCCAGCAGCGGAACAGGGTACGACTATGGCTACACCTTC. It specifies CASSGTGYDYGYTF.

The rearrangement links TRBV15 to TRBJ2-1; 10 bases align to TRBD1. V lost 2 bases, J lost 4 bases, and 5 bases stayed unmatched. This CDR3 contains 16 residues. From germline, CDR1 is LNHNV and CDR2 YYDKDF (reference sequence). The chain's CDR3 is CATSRPGTGVYNEQFF. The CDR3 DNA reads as TGTGCCACCAGCAGACCCGGGACAGGGGTATACAATGAGCAGTTCTTC.

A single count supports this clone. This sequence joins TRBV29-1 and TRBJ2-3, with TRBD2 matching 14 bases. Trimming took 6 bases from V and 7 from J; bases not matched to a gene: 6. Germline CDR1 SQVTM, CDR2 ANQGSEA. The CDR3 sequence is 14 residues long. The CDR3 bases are TGCAGCGTGGTGGGACTAGCGGGAGTGAATACGCAGTATTTT. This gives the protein CSVVGLAGVNTQYF.

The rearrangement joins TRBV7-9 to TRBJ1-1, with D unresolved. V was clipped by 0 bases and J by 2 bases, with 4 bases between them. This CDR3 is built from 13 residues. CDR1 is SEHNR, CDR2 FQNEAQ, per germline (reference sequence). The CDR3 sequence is CASSLARNTEAFF. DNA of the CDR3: TGTGCCAGCAGCTTAGCGAGAAACACTGAAGCTTTCTTT.

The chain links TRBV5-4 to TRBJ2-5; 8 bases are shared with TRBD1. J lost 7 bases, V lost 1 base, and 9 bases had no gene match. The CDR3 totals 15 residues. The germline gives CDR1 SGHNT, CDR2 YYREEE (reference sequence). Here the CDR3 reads CASSLRADRDGTQYF. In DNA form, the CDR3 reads TGTGCCAGCAGCTTGAGGGCGGACAGGGATGGGACCCAGTACTTC.

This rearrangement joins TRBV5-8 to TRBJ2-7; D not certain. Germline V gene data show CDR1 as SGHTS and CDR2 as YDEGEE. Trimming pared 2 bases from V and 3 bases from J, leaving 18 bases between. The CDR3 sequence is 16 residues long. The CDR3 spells CASSFYGSTGSYEQYF. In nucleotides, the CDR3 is TGTGCCAGCAGCTTTTACGGGTCTACTGGAAGCTACGAGCAGTACTTC.

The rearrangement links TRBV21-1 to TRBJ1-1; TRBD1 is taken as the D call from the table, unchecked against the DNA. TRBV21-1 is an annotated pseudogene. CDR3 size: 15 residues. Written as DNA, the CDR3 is TGTGCCAGCAGCGGTTTGACAGTCATGAACACTGAAGCTTTCTTT. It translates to CASSGLTVMNTEAFF.

CDR3 DNA sequence: TGTGCCAGTAGTACGCGACTAGCGGGAGGAGCCTACGAGCAGTACTTC. Its protein product is CASSTRLAGGAYEQYF. The V gene is TRBV19, the J gene TRBJ2-7; the match to TRBD2 covers 13 bases. CDR1 and CDR2 from the germline V gene are LNHDA and SQIVND (reference sequence). J was trimmed by 2 bases and V by 4 bases; bases with no gene match: 5. The length of the CDR3 is 16 residues.

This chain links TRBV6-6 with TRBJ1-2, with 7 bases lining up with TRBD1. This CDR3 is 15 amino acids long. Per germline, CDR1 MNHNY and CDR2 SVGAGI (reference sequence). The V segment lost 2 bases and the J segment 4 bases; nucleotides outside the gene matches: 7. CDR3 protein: CASSYPGTDTYGYTF. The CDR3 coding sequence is TGTGCCAGCAGTTACCCCGGGACAGATACCTATGGCTACACCTTC.

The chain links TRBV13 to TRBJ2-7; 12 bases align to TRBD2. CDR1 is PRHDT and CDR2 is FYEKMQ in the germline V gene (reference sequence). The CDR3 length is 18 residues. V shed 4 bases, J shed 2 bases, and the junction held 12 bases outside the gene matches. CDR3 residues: CASSSRDGGLAGPYEQYF. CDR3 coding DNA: TGTGCCAGCAGCTCCCGGGACGGGGGACTAGCGGGTCCCTACGAGCAGTACTTC.

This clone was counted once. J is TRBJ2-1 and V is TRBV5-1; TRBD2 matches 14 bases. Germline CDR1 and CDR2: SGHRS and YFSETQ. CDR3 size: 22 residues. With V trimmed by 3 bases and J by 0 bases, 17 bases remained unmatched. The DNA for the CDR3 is TGCGCCAGCAGCTCTCCGGGACTAGCGGGAGAAACTTGGAAGAGCTCCTACAATGAGCAGTTCTTC. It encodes CASSSPGLAGETWKSSYNEQFF.

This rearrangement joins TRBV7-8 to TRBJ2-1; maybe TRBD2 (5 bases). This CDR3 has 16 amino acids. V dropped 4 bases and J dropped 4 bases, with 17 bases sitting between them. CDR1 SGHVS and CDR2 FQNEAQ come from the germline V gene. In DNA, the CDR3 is TGTGCCAGCAGCTACGGGCGGGCTGGCGGTTACAATGAGCAGTTCTTC. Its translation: CASSYGRAGGYNEQFF. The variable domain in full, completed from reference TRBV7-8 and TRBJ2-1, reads GAGVSQSPRYKVAKRGQDVALRCDPISGHVSLFWYQQALGQGPEFLTYFQNEAQLDKSGLPSDRFFAERPEGSVSTLKIQRTQQEDSAVYLCASSYGRAGGYNEQFFGPGTRLTVL.

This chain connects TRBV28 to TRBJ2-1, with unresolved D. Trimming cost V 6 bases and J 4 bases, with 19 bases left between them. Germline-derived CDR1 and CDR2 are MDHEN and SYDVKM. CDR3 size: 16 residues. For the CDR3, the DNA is TGTGCCAGCAGCCCATCCGGCGGAGTTTCTTACAATGAGCAGTTCTTC. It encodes CASSPSGGVSYNEQFF. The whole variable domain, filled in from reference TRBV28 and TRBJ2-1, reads DVKVTQSSRYLVKRTGEKVFLECVQDMDHENMFWYRQDPGLGLRLIYFSYDVKMKEKGDIPEGYSVSREKKERFSLILESASTNQTSMYLCASSPSGGVSYNEQFFGPGTRLTVL.

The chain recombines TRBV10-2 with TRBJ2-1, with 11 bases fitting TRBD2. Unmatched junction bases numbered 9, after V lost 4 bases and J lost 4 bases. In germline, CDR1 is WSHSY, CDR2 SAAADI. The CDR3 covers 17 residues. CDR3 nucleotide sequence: TGCGCCAGCAGTGTGACCAGGACTAGCGGGCTTTACAATGAGCAGTTCTTC. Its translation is CASSVTRTSGLYNEQFF.

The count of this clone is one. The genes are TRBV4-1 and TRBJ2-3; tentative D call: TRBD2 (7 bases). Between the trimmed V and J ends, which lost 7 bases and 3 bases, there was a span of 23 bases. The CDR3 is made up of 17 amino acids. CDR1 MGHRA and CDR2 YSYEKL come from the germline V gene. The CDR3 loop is CASKSSGTSTGTDTQYF. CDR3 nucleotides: TGCGCCAGCAAATCAAGCGGGACGAGCACAGGGACAGATACGCAGTATTTT.

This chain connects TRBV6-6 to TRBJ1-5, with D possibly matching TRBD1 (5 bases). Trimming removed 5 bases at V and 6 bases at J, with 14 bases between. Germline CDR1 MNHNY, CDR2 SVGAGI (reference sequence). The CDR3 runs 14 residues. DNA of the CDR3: TGTGCCAGCAGTATGCAGGGTTTGGGTCAGCCCCAGCATTTT. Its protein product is CASSMQGLGQPQHF.

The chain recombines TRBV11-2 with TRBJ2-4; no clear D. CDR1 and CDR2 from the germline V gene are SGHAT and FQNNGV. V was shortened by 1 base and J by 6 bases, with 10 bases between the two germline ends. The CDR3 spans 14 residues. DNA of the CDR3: TGTGCCAGCAGCTTAGTAGCAGAGAGAAACATTCAGTACTTC. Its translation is CASSLVAERNIQYF. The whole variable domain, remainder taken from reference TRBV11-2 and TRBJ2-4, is EAGVAQSPRYKIIEKRQSVAFWCNPISGHATLYWYQQILGQGPKLLIQFQNNGVVDDSQLPKDRFSAERLKGVDSTLKIQPAKLEDSAVYLCASSLVAERNIQYFGAGTRLSVL.